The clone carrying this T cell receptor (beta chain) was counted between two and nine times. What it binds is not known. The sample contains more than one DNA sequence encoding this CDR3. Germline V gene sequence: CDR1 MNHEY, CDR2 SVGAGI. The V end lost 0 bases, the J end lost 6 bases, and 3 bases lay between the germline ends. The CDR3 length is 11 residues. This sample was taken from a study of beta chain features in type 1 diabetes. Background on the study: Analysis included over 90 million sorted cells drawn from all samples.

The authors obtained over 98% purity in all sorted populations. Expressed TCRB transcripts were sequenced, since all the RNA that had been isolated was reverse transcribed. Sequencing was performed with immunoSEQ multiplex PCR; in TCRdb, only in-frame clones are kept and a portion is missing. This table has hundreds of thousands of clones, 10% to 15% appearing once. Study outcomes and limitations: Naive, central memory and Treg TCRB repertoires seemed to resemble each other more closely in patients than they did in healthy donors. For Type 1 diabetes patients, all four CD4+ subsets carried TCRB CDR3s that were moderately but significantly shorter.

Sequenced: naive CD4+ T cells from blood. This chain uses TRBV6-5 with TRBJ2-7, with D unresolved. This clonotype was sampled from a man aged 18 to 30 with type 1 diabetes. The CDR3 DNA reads TGTGCCAGCAGTTACTCGGGCGAGCAGTACTTC. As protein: CASSYSGEQYF.